These 12 T cell receptor beta chains were sequenced from one sample in a study of OX40 agonist ivuxolimab in advanced cancers. The method was immunoSEQ multiplex PCR; TCRdb's version includes in-frame clones alone and lacks a portion of them. The table shows about 83,000 clones, with around 92% occurring only once. Sample: CD4+ or CD8+ T cells sorted from blood, taken in a trial of the OX40 agonist ivuxolimab. Receptors were obtained from an adult with an advanced solid tumor such as melanoma, head and neck, liver or kidney cancer.

This chain connects TRBV29-1 to TRBJ1-2; 9 bases fit TRBD1. Germline loops: CDR1 SQVTM, CDR2 ANQGSEA. With V trimmed by 6 bases and J by 7 bases, 6 bases remained unmatched. The CDR3 sequence is 12 residues long. In DNA form, the CDR3 reads TGCAGCGTCCCTCCGACAGGGGGTGGCTACACCTTC. Translation: CSVPPTGGGYTF.

The chain links TRBV2 to TRBJ2-5; 11 bases line up with TRBD2. Unmatched junction bases numbered 7, after V lost 2 bases and J lost 5 bases. The CDR3 contains 16 residues. Germline V gene lookup returns CDR1 SNHLY and CDR2 FYNNEI. The CDR3 sequence: CASSELAIAGGETQYF. The CDR3 DNA is TGTGCCAGCAGTGAACTGGCGATAGCGGGAGGGGAGACCCAGTACTTC. Looking up the rest from reference TRBV2 and TRBJ2-5 gives the full variable domain: EPEVTQTPSHQVTQMGQEVILRCVPISNHLYFYWYRQILGQKVEFLVSFYNNEISEKSEIFDDQFSVERPDGSNFTLKIRSTKLEDSAMYFCASSELAIAGGETQYFGPGTRLLVL.

V gene TRBV4-3 combines with J gene TRBJ2-3; no definite D call. This CDR3 spans 15 amino acids. The V gene's germline CDR1 is LGHNA and CDR2 YSLEER. Deletions cut 2 bases from V and 14 bases from J, with 23 bases between. The CDR3 loop is CASSQHQGPPTQWYF. The CDR3 nucleotides are TGCGCCAGCAGCCAACATCAAGGACCCCCAACGCAGTGGTATTTT.

V gene TRBV10-3 combines with J gene TRBJ2-2; TRBD1 is a possible D gene (5 bases). The V gene lost 6 bases and the J gene lost 7 bases, with 12 bases spanning the gap. The CDR3 length is 13 residues. Germline-derived CDR1 and CDR2 are ENHRY and SYGVKD. CDR3 DNA sequence: TGTGCCATCAGACTCAGGGAAATCGGGGAGCTGTTTTTT. It yields the protein CAIRLREIGELFF.

This chain's CDR3 is CASSSGGWNEKLFF. CDR3 coding DNA: TGTGCCAGCAGCTCGGGAGGGTGGAATGAAAAACTGTTTTTT. The genes are TRBV11-2 and TRBJ1-4; no clear D gene. CDR3 size: 14 residues. Germline V lookup: CDR1 SGHAT, CDR2 FQNNGV. V was trimmed by 4 bases and J by 5 bases, leaving 11 bases between them.

The V call is TRBV5-1, the J call TRBJ2-7; D gene unclear. This CDR3 is built from 12 residues. Per germline, CDR1 SGHRS and CDR2 YFSETQ. The ends were cut back, 6 bases at V and 1 base at J, with 8 bases in the middle. DNA of the CDR3: TGCGCCAGCATGGCAGAGTCCTACGAGCAGTACTTC. This encodes CASMAESYEQYF.

This chain links TRBV23-1 with TRBJ1-4; 8 nucleotides align to TRBD1. TRBV23-1 has ORF status, its function being uncertain. The length of the CDR3 is 18 residues. The ends lost 2 bases at V and 5 bases at J; junction bases unmatched: 13. The CDR3 spells CASSQSSGQEPSNEKLFF. The DNA of the CDR3 is TGCGCCAGCAGTCAAAGTTCGGGACAGGAGCCTTCCAATGAAAAACTGTTTTTT.

V usage is TRBV19 and J usage is TRBJ2-5; 7 nucleotides agree with TRBD1. CDR1 is LNHDA and CDR2 is SQIVND in the germline V gene (reference sequence). This CDR3 has 15 residues. J lost 5 bases, V lost 5 bases, and 11 bases had no gene match. The CDR3 DNA reads TGTGCCAGTAGTCCTAGACAGGGTGGGCGGGAGACCCAGTACTTC. Its translation: CASSPRQGGRETQYF.

The gene calls are TRBV27 and TRBJ2-4; D perhaps matches TRBD1 (6 bases). Germline values: CDR1 MNHEY, CDR2 SMNVEV (reference sequence). This CDR3 has 13 amino acids. The germline V and J ends were trimmed by 4 bases and 9 bases, with 13 bases remaining between them. CDR3 residues: CASSSGVFGIQYF. CDR3 DNA sequence: TGTGCCAGCAGTTCAGGGGTGTTTGGCATTCAGTACTTC.

DNA for the CDR3: TGTGCCAGTAGTATGTCGGGACAGGGTGGCGAGCAGTACTTC. Its translation: CASSMSGQGGEQYF. The chain employs TRBV19 and TRBJ2-7, with 9 bases aligning to TRBD1. This CDR3 has 14 residues. Germline-derived CDR1 and CDR2 are LNHDA and SQIVND (reference sequence). Trimming removed 3 bases from V and 6 bases from J; junction bases left unmatched: 6.

This chain links TRBV13 with TRBJ2-1; D is uncertain. V was trimmed by 4 bases and J by 6 bases, leaving 13 bases between them. This CDR3 contains 14 residues. Germline loops: CDR1 PRHDT, CDR2 FYEKMQ (reference sequence). This CDR3 is CASSSRTSSNEQFF. The CDR3 coding sequence is TGTGCCAGCAGCTCGAGGACCTCTTCCAATGAGCAGTTCTTC.

The V gene is TRBV5-6, the J gene TRBJ1-1; D gene unclear. The germline gives CDR1 SGHDT, CDR2 YYEEEE. The CDR3 has 12 amino acids. Trimming left V 4 bases short and J 2 bases short, with 6 bases between. The CDR3 sequence is CASSLTNTEAFF. The CDR3 bases are TGTGCCAGCAGCCTGACCAACACTGAAGCTTTCTTT.